This T cell receptor beta chain was recorded in a study of blood T cells in healthy people across ages. With regard to this clonotype: Its antigen is still unknown. The junction shows a germline mismatch at one end, possibly a read error.

Healthy Russian Caucasian donors spanned ages about 6 to 100 years. Germline CDR1 reads SGDLS; CDR2 reads YYNGEE. CDR3 size: 14 residues. Overall study results and limits: Higher naive T cell percentage went strongly together with higher TCR beta diversity. Higher diversity, along with more naive CD4+ cells, distinguished long-lived donors from aged donors.

PCR was performed a second time for about 7 to 12 cycles using a sample-barcoded 5' primer and a J-beta primer mix. Any given sample supplied a minimum of 3 million CDR3-containing paired-end reads. TCRdb re-analysed the 5' RACE reads in MiXCR, keeping a single row per CDR3 protein. The sample holds about 780,000 distinct CDR3 sequences, approximately 59% seen once. This clonotype was sampled from a young man in good health. The rearrangement uses TRBV9 and TRBJ2-3, with D maybe TRBD1 (6 bases). What was sequenced was blood. The CDR3 sequence: CARSARDNTDTQYF. The CDR3 bases are TGTGCCCGCAGCGCCCGGGACAACACAGATACGCAGTATTTT.